A selection of T cell receptor beta chains follows, all from one sample in a study of blood T cells in healthy people across ages. TCRdb re-analysed the 5' RACE reads in MiXCR, keeping a single row per CDR3 protein. The data hold about 1.8 million distinct CDR3 sequences, with about 50% observed a single time. Sequencing was carried out using blood. All receptors derive from a middle-aged woman in good health. Each CDR3 is given with its conserved first and last residue. Each record gives: clone size, D gene, V gene, J gene, CDR3 DNA, CDR3 protein. D genes are given only for firm matches. Only part of the rows carry a size: once, few, many, or a class if the clone is expanded.

>few|TRBD1|TRBV4-3|TRBJ2-7
TGCGCCAGCGCCCGTAAGGGACAGGGGCTCTACGAGCAGTACTTC
CASARKGQGLYEQYF
>.|.|TRBV6-5|TRBJ2-3
TGTGCCAGCAGTTACTCGGGGGATACCACAGATACGCAGTATTTT
CASSYSGDTTDTQYF
>.|.|TRBV6-6|TRBJ1-1
TGTGCCAGCAGTTGGGGAGGAGGGGGGGACACTGAAGCTTTCTTT
CASSWGGGGDTEAFF
>few|.|TRBV20-1|TRBJ2-1
TGCAGTGCTAGGTGGGGACAAGTCTACAATGAGCAGTTCTTC
CSARWGQVYNEQFF
>.|.|TRBV13|TRBJ1-1
TGTGCCAGCAGCACCCCAGGCATTCAAGGAGCTTTCTTT
CASSTPGIQGAFF
>.|.|TRBV20-1|TRBJ1-4
TGCAGTGCCCCGAAGGGCGGGGTCTCTAATGAAAAACTGTTTTTT
CSAPKGGVSNEKLFF
>few|TRBD1|TRBV6-1|TRBJ2-3
TGTGCCAGCAAGAGTTCGCGACAGGGTGGAGATACGCAGTATTTT
CASKSSRQGGDTQYF
>.|.|TRBV29-1|TRBJ2-1
TGCAGCGATCATCAGGGGAATGAGCAGTTCTTC
CSDHQGNEQFF
>.|TRBD2|TRBV6-6|TRBJ2-1
TGTGCCAGCAGTTACCCTAATAGCGGGGGGACCTACAATGAGCAGTTCTTC
CASSYPNSGGTYNEQFF
>.|TRBD2|TRBV6-6|TRBJ2-7
TGTGCCAGCACCGTTTCCCTAGCGGGCCCCATCCTAGGCGAGCAGTACTTC
CASTVSLAGPILGEQYF
>.|.|TRBV18|TRBJ2-7
TGTGCCAGCTCACCACCGAATTCGGACTACGAGCAGTACTTC
CASSPPNSDYEQYF
>.|.|TRBV12-3/TRBV12-4|TRBJ1-1
TGTGCCAGCAGCCCCGGGTACATGGGAGCTTTCTTT
CASSPGYMGAFF
>once|TRBD1|TRBV29-1|TRBJ1-5
TGCAGCGCGACGACAGGGGGAGGCAATCAGCCCCAGCATTTT
CSATTGGGNQPQHF
>.|TRBD1|TRBV9|TRBJ1-4
TGTGCCAGCAGTCCGGGGGACAGGTCTAATGAAAAACTGTTTTTT
CASSPGDRSNEKLFF
>.|.|TRBV10-3|TRBJ2-7
TGTGCCATCAGCAAAGACAGAGACGAGCAGTACTTC
CAISKDRDEQYF
>.|TRBD1|TRBV12-3/TRBV12-4|TRBJ2-5
TGTGCCAGCGGCGGACAGGGAAGTTTCGAGACCCAGTACTTC
CASGGQGSFETQYF
>.|TRBD1|TRBV28|TRBJ2-3
TGTGCCAGCAGCCGTGCCGTCCGGGACAGAATTGCAGATACGCAGTATTTT
CASSRAVRDRIADTQYF
>few|TRBD2|TRBV7-9|TRBJ2-7
TGTGCCAGCAGTTGGACTAGCGGGTCCTCCTACGAGCAGTACTTC
CASSWTSGSSYEQYF
>.|.|TRBV24-1|TRBJ1-2
TGTGCCACCAGTGATTTGCAGGCCGGCTACACCTTC
CATSDLQAGYTF
>.|.|TRBV6-5|TRBJ1-2
TGTGCCAGCAGTTACTCCTTGTGGAGGGATAGGGACGGCTACACCTTC
CASSYSLWRDRDGYTF
>.|.|TRBV29-1|TRBJ1-1
TGCAGCGTTGCCCCTGGCGAAACTGAAGCTTTCTTT
CSVAPGETEAFF
>.|TRBD2|TRBV7-6|TRBJ2-1
TGTGCCAGCAGCCCGGAAAACTCGCTAGCGGGGAGCTCCTACAATGAGCAGTTCTTC
CASSPENSLAGSSYNEQFF
>few|.|TRBV5-6|TRBJ1-2
TGTGCCAGCAGCTTGGCCCCCGCAGGGTCCTATGGCTACACCTTC
CASSLAPAGSYGYTF
>.|.|TRBV28|TRBJ1-5
TGTGCCAGCAGTTCGGGTCAGGGGAGGGGTCAGCCCCAGCATTTT
CASSSGQGRGQPQHF
>.|TRBD2|TRBV9|TRBJ2-7
TGTGCCAGCAGCGTGGGGATGGGGGGGACTGTATACGAGCAGTACTTC
CASSVGMGGTVYEQYF
>.|.|TRBV5-5|TRBJ2-7
TGTGCCAGCAGCCCTGAACTCTCCGCCTACGAGCAGTACTTC
CASSPELSAYEQYF
>few|.|TRBV12-3/TRBV12-4|TRBJ1-6
TGTGCCAGCAGTGCCGACACCGGGATTAATTATTCACCCCTCCACTTT
CASSADTGINYSPLHF
>.|.|TRBV9|TRBJ2-5
TGTGCCAGCAGCGTAGGCTGGTCGCACCTCCCCTTTCAAGAGACCCAGTACTTC
CASSVGWSHLPFQETQYF
>many|.|TRBV6-2/TRBV6-3|TRBJ2-7
TGTGCCAGCAGTTACTCCGGGACGGACATCTCCTACGAGCAGTACTTC
CASSYSGTDISYEQYF
>.|.|TRBV24-1|TRBJ2-1
TGTGCCACCAGTGATGGGGGACACCTATACAATGAGCAGTTCTTC
CATSDGGHLYNEQFF
>.|.|TRBV7-9|TRBJ2-6
TGTGCCAGCAGCCAAGCCGAGCTCGCTGGGGCCAACGTCCTGACTTTC
CASSQAELAGANVLTF
>.|.|TRBV24-1|TRBJ2-3
TGTGCCACCAGTGACCTCATTGGTACTAGCACAGATACGCAGTATTTT
CATSDLIGTSTDTQYF
>.|TRBD1|TRBV6-2/TRBV6-3|TRBJ1-1
TGTGCCGGCAGTCGAAAACTGACAGGGGGAGCTTTCTTT
CAGSRKLTGGAFF
>few|.|TRBV4-1|TRBJ2-7
TGCGCCAGCAGCCAAGTCCGGCCCAATAAACAACCCTACGAGCAGTACTTC
CASSQVRPNKQPYEQYF
>.|TRBD1|TRBV2|TRBJ2-3
TGTGCCAGCAGTCCGACAGGGATCGCAGATACGCAGTATTTT
CASSPTGIADTQYF
>.|.|TRBV20-1|TRBJ2-7
TGCAGTGCTAGCGGAGGACAGCCATTCGACGAGCAGTACTTC
CSASGGQPFDEQYF
>few|.|TRBV20-1|TRBJ2-1
TGCAGTGCTACCCAAACAGGGCAACATGAGCAGTTCTTC
CSATQTGQHEQFF
>.|.|TRBV28|TRBJ1-1
TGTGCCAGCACCCCTCTGGGGATGAACACTGAAGCTTTCTTT
CASTPLGMNTEAFF
>few|TRBD2|TRBV10-3|TRBJ2-7
TGTGCCATCAGTGCCGGGACTAGCGGTGGAGGTTCCTACGAGCAGTACTTC
CAISAGTSGGGSYEQYF
>few|.|TRBV6-5|TRBJ2-1
TGTGCCAGCAGAGACACAGGTTACAATGAGCAGTTCTTC
CASRDTGYNEQFF
>few|TRBD1|TRBV5-1|TRBJ2-7
TGCGCCAGCAGGCCTGGGACAGGGGGCTCGATCCACGAGCAGTACTTC
CASRPGTGGSIHEQYF